This TCR beta chain stems from a study of T cell responses to AZD1222 COVID-19 vaccine. Study results and caveats: Rises in breadth and depth of Spike-specific TCRs came after two AZD1222 doses. As reported, nearly half of all spike-specific TCRs target variant regions that are unmutated. Baseline serostatus was positive in only a handful of AZD1222 recipients.

The CDR3 contains 13 residues. The germline CDR1 and CDR2 sequences are MNHEY and SVGAGI. Trimming stripped 10 bases from V and 3 bases from J, with 15 bases between. As to this clone: Antigen specificity is unknown.

The data were produced by immunoSEQ multiplex PCR, yet TCRdb's version contains in-frame clones alone and is incomplete. The sample contains around 100,000 clones, approximately 90% of which appear only once. This sample comprised peripheral blood, obtained on day 0 of AZD1222 vaccination. The origin of this receptor is an adult in good health. The V and J genes are TRBV6-5 and TRBJ1-2; perhaps TRBD1 as D (5 bases). This CDR3 reads CATSPGTDYGYTF. The CDR3 coding sequence is TGTGCCACTTCTCCCGGGACGGACTATGGCTACACCTTC.